Sequencing of this TCR beta chain was carried out in a study of blood T cell repertoires in COVID-19. Study at large: The study drew acute and convalescent COVID-19 samples from the United States, Italy and Spain. From T cells, B-cell-depleted T cells, or PBMCs came the material, which was cDNA or gDNA.

As processed by the authors: Estimation of nucleated cell counts was performed using reference gene primer amplification. Some clones are missing from TCRdb's copy, which holds only in-frame ones; the method was immunoSEQ multiplex PCR. Clonal size and the V and J genes are those of that table, whereas D and trimming came from the DNA. Seen here are about 160,000 clones, more than 90% observed once, and the top ten hold 18%. This CDR3 contains 15 residues. J was trimmed by 4 bases and V by 1 base; bases with no gene match: 4. Germline CDR1 reads SEHNR; CDR2 reads FQNEAQ (reference sequence). The sample was peripheral blood. This clonotype originated in a man between 60 and 75 years old with active or convalescent COVID-19. The chain joins TRBV7-9 to TRBJ2-7, with 10 positions matching TRBD2. The CDR3: CASSLDASGSYEQYF. The CDR3 DNA follows: TGTGCCAGCAGCTTAGATGCTAGCGGGAGTTACGAGCAGTACTTC.